Following are 14 T cell receptor beta chains from one sample sequenced in a study of T cell responses to AZD1222 COVID-19 vaccine. TCRdb's copy holds only in-frame clones and misses some; the assay was immunoSEQ multiplex PCR. The sample contains over 85,000 clones, around 94% of which appear only once. Here the sequenced sample was peripheral blood, taken on day 0 of AZD1222 vaccination. The receptors originated from an adult in good health.

As regards this clone: Other DNA variants within this sample encode the same CDR3. The gene calls are TRBV18 and TRBJ1-6; TRBD1 aligns across 10 bases. V was clipped by 2 bases and J by 5 bases; unmatched bases: 0. Germline V gives CDR1 KGHSH, CDR2 LQKENI. The length of the CDR3 is 15 residues. In DNA form, the CDR3 reads TGTGCCAGCTCACCAGGGACAGGGGATAATTCACCCCTCCACTTT. Protein product: CASSPGTGDNSPLHF.

V and J are TRBV2 and TRBJ1-2, with D perhaps TRBD1 (6 bases). Between the trimmed V and J ends, which lost 2 bases and 4 bases, there was a span of 14 bases. Germline lookup yields CDR1 SNHLY and CDR2 FYNNEI. This CDR3 is 15 amino acids long. The CDR3 sequence is CASSELVGGGYGYTF. The CDR3 DNA sequence: TGTGCCAGCAGTGAACTGGTGGGGGGCGGCTATGGCTACACCTTC.

This clone was observed once. This rearrangement joins TRBV28 to TRBJ2-7, with D unresolved. Germline V lookup: CDR1 MDHEN, CDR2 SYDVKM. The germline V and J ends were trimmed by 1 base and 0 bases, with 13 bases remaining between them. This CDR3 contains 16 residues. The CDR3 coding sequence is TGTGCCAGCAGTTTATTGTCAGTTGGTTACTCCTACGAGCAGTACTTC. This gives the protein CASSLLSVGYSYEQYF.

The chain recombines TRBV6-1 with TRBJ1-2; D unresolved. The germline V gene has CDR1 MNHNS and CDR2 SASEGT. This CDR3 spans 16 amino acids. V was clipped by 0 bases and J by 4 bases, with 15 bases between them. The CDR3 region is CASSEADLRQTYGYTF. The CDR3, as DNA: TGTGCCAGCAGTGAAGCGGACTTAAGGCAGACCTATGGCTACACCTTC.

The chain employs TRBV11-3 and TRBJ1-4; 7 positions match TRBD1. CDR1 SGHNT and CDR2 YENEEA come from the germline V gene. The CDR3 runs to 16 residues. Unmatched junction bases numbered 5, after V lost 4 bases and J lost 0 bases. DNA for the CDR3: TGTGCCAGCAGCTGTACAGGGGAGGCAACTAATGAAAAACTGTTTTTT. Its protein is CASSCTGEATNEKLFF.

V usage is TRBV13 and J usage is TRBJ1-5; D is unresolved. The CDR3 totals 15 residues. Germline CDR1 PRHDT, CDR2 FYEKMQ (reference sequence). Between the trimmed V and J ends, which lost 0 bases and 2 bases, there was a span of 8 bases. CDR3 bases: TGTGCCAGCAGCTTAGGGCCCTTGGGCAATCAGCCCCAGCATTTT. Its translation is CASSLGPLGNQPQHF.

This clone appeared once. The V call is TRBV5-4, the J call TRBJ2-3; 16 bases align to TRBD2. Looked up from germline, CDR1 is SGHNT and CDR2 is YYREEE (reference sequence). The ends lost 3 bases at V and 2 bases at J; junction bases unmatched: 6. There are 18 residues in the CDR3. CDR3 in amino acids: CASSSGTSGRGNTDTQYF. The CDR3 DNA reads as TGTGCCAGCAGCTCGGGGACTAGCGGGAGGGGAAACACAGATACGCAGTATTTT.

The V call is TRBV29-1, the J call TRBJ2-3; TRBD1 matches 8 bases. The ends lost 6 bases at V and 8 bases at J; junction bases unmatched: 16. This CDR3 has 15 residues. Germline assignment: CDR1 SQVTM and CDR2 ANQGSEA. The CDR3 nucleotides are TGCAGCGTCGTGCTAGGACAGGGAGGCGAAGTTACGCAGTATTTT. Residues: CSVVLGQGGEVTQYF.

V usage is TRBV9 and J usage is TRBJ1-5; D remains unclear. Germline loops: CDR1 SGDLS, CDR2 YYNGEE. Trimming pared 0 bases from V and 7 bases from J, leaving 14 bases between. The CDR3 is made up of 15 amino acids. The CDR3 spells CASSVAGVSGQPQHF. Here the CDR3 DNA reads TGTGCCAGCAGCGTAGCTGGGGTTTCTGGACAGCCCCAGCATTTT.

In DNA form, the CDR3 reads TGTGCCAGCAGCGAGGACGGATACACTGAAGCTTTCTTT. Protein product: CASSEDGYTEAFF. The chain couples TRBV6-4 to TRBJ1-1, with D hard to call. Germline loops: CDR1 MRHNA, CDR2 SNTAGT. The ends were cut back, 6 bases at V and 3 bases at J, with 11 bases in the middle. The CDR3 has 13 amino acids.

The chain carries TRBV20-1 and TRBJ2-1; D ambiguous. The germline CDR1 and CDR2 sequences are DFQATT and SNEGSKA (reference sequence). V was shortened by 3 bases and J by 0 bases, with 12 bases between the two germline ends. CDR3 length: 15 residues. The CDR3 bases are TGCAGTGCTAGTTTTCTCCACAGCTCCTACAATGAGCAGTTCTTC. It specifies CSASFLHSSYNEQFF.

This rearrangement joins TRBV4-1 to TRBJ1-6, with unresolved D. Trimming removed 6 bases from V and 8 bases from J, with 14 bases in between. CDR1 is MGHRA, CDR2 YSYEKL, per germline. The CDR3 length is 14 residues. This CDR3 reads CASRSLAADSPLHF. The CDR3 nucleotides read TGCGCCAGCAGAAGTCTGGCTGCGGATTCACCCCTCCACTTT.

As to this clone: One junction end disagrees with the germline gene, perhaps due to a read error. This chain joins TRBV7-7 and TRBJ2-2; 9 bases line up with TRBD1. This CDR3 comprises 16 residues. The germline CDR1 and CDR2 sequences are SSHAT and FNYEAQ (reference sequence). This CDR3 reads CASSFAGQGNTGELFF. The CDR3 DNA reads as TGTGCTAGCAGCTTCGCGGGACAGGGCAACACCGGGGAGCTGTTTTTT.

The J gene is TRBJ2-7, the V gene TRBV5-1, with a possible D match to TRBD1 (6 bases). CDR3 length: 14 amino acids. CDR1 SGHRS and CDR2 YFSETQ come from the germline V gene. V gave up 1 base and J gave up 1 base, with 9 bases separating them. CDR3 sequence reads: CASSLIRGSYEQYF. CDR3 DNA: TGCGCCAGCAGCTTGATCAGGGGTTCCTACGAGCAGTACTTC.